This TCR beta chain was obtained from a study of blood T cell repertoires in COVID-19 (TCRdb year 2020). For context, the study as a whole: Samples covering the acute and convalescent phases of COVID-19 were provided by collaborators in the United States, Italy and Spain. The prospective study material was composed of cDNA or gDNA derived from T cells, B-cell-depleted T cells, or PBMCs. The dataset comprised deeply sampled blood TCRbeta repertoires from subjects exposed to, actively infected with, or recovered from COVID-19. A freely available public database, intended as a resource for researchers studying the immune response to SARS-CoV-2, is where the repertoires were released. The samples were drawn from the first 160 participants of the ongoing ImmuneRACE study and from 1,200 or so subjects provided by 6 global collaborators. Sample metadata almost always included a de-identified subject ID, COVID-19 status, age in years and sex. Where available, HLA class I and class II types were obtained from metadata supplied by the sample provider rather than from assay-based typing. The investigation overall reported the following: The amount of clinical and demographic metadata varied by source and participant and was provided uncurated.

TCRbeta CDR3 regions were amplified from genomic DNA by means of the immunoSEQ Assay, a bias-controlled multiplex PCR. Per the original workflow: Nucleated cell counts per sample were estimated from amplification of reference gene primers within the assay. To quantify the absolute abundance of each unique TCRbeta CDR3 rearrangement, sequence reads were collapsed and filtered. For each sample, productive Simpson clonality was calculated as the square root of Simpson's diversity index over productive rearrangements. What TCRdb holds here is the immuneACCESS table cut down to in-frame rearrangements. Part of the clones is not present; checked against another copy, under half of the missing clones reflect an unresolved V gene, and the others are unexplained. That table supplies the V and J calls and clone size; D and trimming were determined from the DNA. The sample yields fewer than 100,000 clones; roughly 89% were counted once. The biggest ten clones account for about 2% of the sample.

Whole blood was collected in K2EDTA tubes by collaborating institutions according to the institutions' own protocols. For TCRbeta analysis, collaborators shipped samples as frozen whole blood, isolated PBMCs, or DNA extracted from either of those sample types. Details on this clone: Its antigen specificity is not known. It has no much larger one-base neighbor in the sample; base qualities were not kept.

From its cysteine to its phenylalanine, the CDR3 spans 17 amino acids. CDR3 DNA is the only sequence kept; it has 51 bases, read in frame from the first base. Trimming removed 3 bases from V and 0 bases from J, leaving 14 bases between the germline ends. CDR1 and CDR2, looked up from the germline V gene, are MGHDK and SYGVNS. Material for sequencing was peripheral blood. The sequence links TRBV25-1 to TRBJ2-2; possibly the D gene is TRBD2, per 5 matching bases. The TCR sequence derives from a woman in her forties or fifties in a cohort sampled during active COVID-19. The CDR3 is CASSDPIGLSNTGELFF. The DNA reads TGTGCCAGCAGTGACCCGATCGGACTCTCGAACACCGGGGAGCTGTTTTTT.